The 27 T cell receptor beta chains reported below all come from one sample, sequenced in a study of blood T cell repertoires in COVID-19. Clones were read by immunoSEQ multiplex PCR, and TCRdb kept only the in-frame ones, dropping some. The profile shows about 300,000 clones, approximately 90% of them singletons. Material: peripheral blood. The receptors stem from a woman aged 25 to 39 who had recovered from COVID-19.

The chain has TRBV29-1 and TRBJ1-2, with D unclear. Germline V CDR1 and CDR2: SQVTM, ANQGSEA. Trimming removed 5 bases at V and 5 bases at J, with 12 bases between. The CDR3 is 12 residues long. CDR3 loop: CSVTRGGYGYTF. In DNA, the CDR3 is TGCAGCGTTACCCGGGGTGGGTATGGCTACACCTTC.

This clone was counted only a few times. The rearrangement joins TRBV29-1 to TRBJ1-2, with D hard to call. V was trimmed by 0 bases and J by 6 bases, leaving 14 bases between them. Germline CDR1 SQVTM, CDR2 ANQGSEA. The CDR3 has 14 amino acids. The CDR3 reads CSVEDLRKRDGYTF. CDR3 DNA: TGCAGCGTTGAAGATTTAAGAAAAAGAGATGGCTACACCTTC.

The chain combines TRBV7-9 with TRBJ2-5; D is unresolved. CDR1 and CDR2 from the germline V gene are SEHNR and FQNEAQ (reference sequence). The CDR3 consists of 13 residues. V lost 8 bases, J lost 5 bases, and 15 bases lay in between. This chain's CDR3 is CASAQAPEETQYF. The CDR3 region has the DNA TGTGCCAGCGCCCAGGCCCCAGAGGAGACCCAGTACTTC.

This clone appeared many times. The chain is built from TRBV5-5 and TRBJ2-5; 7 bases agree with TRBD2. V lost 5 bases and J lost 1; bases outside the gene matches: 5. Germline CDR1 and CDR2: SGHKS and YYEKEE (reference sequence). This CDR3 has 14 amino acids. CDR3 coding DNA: TGTGCCAGCAGTCGGGGAGGGCTCCAAGAGACCCAGTACTTC. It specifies CASSRGGLQETQYF. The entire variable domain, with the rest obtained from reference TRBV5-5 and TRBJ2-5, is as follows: DAGVTQSPTHLIKTRGQQVTLRCSPISGHKSVSWYQQVLGQGPQFIFQYYEKEERGRGNFPDRFSARQFPNYSSELNVNALLLGDSALYLCASSRGGLQETQYFGPGTRLLVL.

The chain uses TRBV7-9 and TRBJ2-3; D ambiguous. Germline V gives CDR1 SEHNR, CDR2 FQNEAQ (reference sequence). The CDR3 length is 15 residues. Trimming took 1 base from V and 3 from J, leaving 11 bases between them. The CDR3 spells CASSLGGPGTDTQYF. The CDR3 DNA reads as TGTGCCAGCAGCTTAGGTGGGCCCGGAACAGATACGCAGTATTTT.

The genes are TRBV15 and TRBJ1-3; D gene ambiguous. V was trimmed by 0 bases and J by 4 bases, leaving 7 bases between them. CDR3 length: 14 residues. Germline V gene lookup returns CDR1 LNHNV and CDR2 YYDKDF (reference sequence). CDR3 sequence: CATSRDSSGNTIYF. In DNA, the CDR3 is TGTGCCACCAGCAGAGATAGTTCCGGAAACACCATATATTTT. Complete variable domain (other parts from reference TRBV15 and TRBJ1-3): DAMVIQNPRYQVTQFGKPVTLSCSQTLNHNVMYWYQQKSSQAPKLLFHYYDKDFNNEADTPDNFQSRRPNTSFCFLDIRSPGLGDTAMYLCATSRDSSGNTIYFGEGSWLTVV.

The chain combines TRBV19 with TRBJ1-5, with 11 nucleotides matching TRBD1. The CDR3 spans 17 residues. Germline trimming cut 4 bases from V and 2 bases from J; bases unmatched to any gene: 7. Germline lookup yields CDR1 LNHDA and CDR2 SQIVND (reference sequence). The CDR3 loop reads CASSKGQGDGGNQPQHF. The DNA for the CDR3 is TGTGCCAGTAGTAAGGGACAGGGGGATGGGGGCAATCAGCCCCAGCATTTT.

CDR3 coding DNA: TGTGCCAGCAGCCAAGGGAGACATACGCAGTATTTT. Amino acid sequence: CASSQGRHTQYF. The rearrangement uses TRBV3-1 (or the pseudogene TRBV3-2) and TRBJ2-3; D not certain. CDR3 size: 12 residues. Per the germline V gene, CDR1 is LGHDT and CDR2 is YNNKEL (reference sequence). V was trimmed by 1 base and J by 7 bases, leaving 6 bases between them.

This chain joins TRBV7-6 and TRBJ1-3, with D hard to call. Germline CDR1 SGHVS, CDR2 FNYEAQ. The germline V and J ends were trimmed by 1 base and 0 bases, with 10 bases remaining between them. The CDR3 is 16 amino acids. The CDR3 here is CASSLGGSGSGNTIYF. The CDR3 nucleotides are TGTGCCAGCAGCTTAGGTGGCAGCGGCTCTGGAAACACCATATATTTT.

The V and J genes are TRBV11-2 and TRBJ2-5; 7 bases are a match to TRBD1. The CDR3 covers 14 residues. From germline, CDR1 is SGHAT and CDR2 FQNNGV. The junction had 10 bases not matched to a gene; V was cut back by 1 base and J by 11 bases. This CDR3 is CASSLATGKGVQYF. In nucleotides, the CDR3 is TGTGCCAGCAGCTTAGCGACAGGGAAGGGGGTACAGTACTTC.

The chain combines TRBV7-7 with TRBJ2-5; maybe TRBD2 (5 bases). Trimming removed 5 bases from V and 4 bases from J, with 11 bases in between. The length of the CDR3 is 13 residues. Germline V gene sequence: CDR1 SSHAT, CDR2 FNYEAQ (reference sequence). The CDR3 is CASSQGGRETQYF. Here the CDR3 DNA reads TGTGCCAGCAGCCAAGGCGGGCGAGAGACCCAGTACTTC.

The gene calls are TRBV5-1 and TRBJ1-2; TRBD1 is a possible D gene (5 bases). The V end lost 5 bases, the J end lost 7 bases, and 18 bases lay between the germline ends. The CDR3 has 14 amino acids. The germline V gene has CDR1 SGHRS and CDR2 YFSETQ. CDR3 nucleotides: TGCGCCAGCAGGCCCAAGGGAGGGGCCGGTGGCTACACCTTC. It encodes CASRPKGGAGGYTF.

CDR3 loop: CATSRDSGVWNTEAFF. The DNA for the CDR3 is TGTGCCACCAGCAGAGATTCGGGGGTCTGGAACACTGAAGCTTTCTTT. V usage is TRBV15 and J usage is TRBJ1-1; a weak D match, TRBD1 (5 bases). The CDR3 runs 16 residues. V shed 0 bases and J shed 1 base, with 12 bases lying between them. Per the germline V gene, CDR1 is LNHNV and CDR2 is YYDKDF (reference sequence).

CDR3 sequence (DNA): TGTGCCAGTAAAGCGGAGAGCTCCTACAATGAGCAGTTCTTC. Protein product: CASKAESSYNEQFF. The V and J genes are TRBV19 and TRBJ2-1; TRBD2 is a possible D gene (5 bases). Germline-derived CDR1 and CDR2 are LNHDA and SQIVND (reference sequence). The V end lost 7 bases, the J end lost 0 bases, and 10 bases lay between the germline ends. The CDR3 consists of 14 residues.

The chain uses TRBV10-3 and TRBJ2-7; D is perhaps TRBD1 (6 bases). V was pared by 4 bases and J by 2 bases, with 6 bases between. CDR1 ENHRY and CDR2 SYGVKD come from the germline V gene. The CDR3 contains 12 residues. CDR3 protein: CAISGTAYEQYF. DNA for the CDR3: TGTGCCATCAGTGGGACAGCCTACGAGCAGTACTTC.

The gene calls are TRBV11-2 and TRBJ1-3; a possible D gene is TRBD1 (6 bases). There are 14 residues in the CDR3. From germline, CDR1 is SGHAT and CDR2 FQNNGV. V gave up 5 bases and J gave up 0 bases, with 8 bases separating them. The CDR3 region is CASSTRGSGNTIYF. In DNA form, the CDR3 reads TGTGCCAGCAGCACCAGGGGCTCTGGAAACACCATATATTTT.

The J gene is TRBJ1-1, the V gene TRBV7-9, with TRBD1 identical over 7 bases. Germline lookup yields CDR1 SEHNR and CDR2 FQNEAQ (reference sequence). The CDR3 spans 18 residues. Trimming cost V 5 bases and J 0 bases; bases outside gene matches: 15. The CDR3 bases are TGTGCCAGCAGCATTTACAGGGGTAGTTCGTCAATGAACACTGAAGCTTTCTTT. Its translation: CASSIYRGSSSMNTEAFF.

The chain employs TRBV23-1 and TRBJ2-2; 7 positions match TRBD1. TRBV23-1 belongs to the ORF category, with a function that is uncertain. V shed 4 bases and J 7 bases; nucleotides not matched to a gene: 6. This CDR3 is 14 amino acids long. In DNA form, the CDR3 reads TGCGCCAGCAGTCCGGGACAGAGGGGCGGGGAGCTGTTTTTT. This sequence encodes CASSPGQRGGELFF.

The CDR3 sequence is CATSDPQWSGGPTQYF. The CDR3 region has the DNA TGTGCCACCAGTGATCCGCAGTGGAGCGGGGGGCCGACCCAGTACTTC. The rearrangement links TRBV24-1 to TRBJ2-5; 9 bases fit TRBD2. Losses at the gene ends were 3 bases for V and 7 bases for J; bases not matched to a gene: 11. Germline-derived CDR1 and CDR2 are KGHDR and SFDVKD. This CDR3 is 16 amino acids long.

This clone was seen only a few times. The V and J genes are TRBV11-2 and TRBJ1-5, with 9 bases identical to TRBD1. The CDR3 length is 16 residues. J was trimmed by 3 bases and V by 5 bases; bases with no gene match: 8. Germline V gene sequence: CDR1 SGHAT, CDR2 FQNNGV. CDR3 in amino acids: CASSPVGQGYNQPQHF. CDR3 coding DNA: TGTGCCAGCAGCCCAGTGGGACAGGGCTACAATCAGCCCCAGCATTTT. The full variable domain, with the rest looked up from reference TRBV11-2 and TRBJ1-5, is EAGVAQSPRYKIIEKRQSVAFWCNPISGHATLYWYQQILGQGPKLLIQFQNNGVVDDSQLPKDRFSAERLKGVDSTLKIQPAKLEDSAVYLCASSPVGQGYNQPQHFGDGTRLSIL.

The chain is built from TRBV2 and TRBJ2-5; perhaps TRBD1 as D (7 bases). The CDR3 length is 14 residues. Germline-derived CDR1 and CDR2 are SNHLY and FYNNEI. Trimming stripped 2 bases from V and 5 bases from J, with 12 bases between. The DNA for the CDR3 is TGTGCCAGCAGTGAATCTTCAGGGGGGGAGACCCAGTACTTC. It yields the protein CASSESSGGETQYF.

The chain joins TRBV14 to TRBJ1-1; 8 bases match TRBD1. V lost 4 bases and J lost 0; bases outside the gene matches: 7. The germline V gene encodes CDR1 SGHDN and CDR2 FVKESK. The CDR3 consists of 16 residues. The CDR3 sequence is CASSPLRGPLNTEAFF. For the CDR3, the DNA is TGTGCCAGCAGCCCGCTCAGGGGGCCCCTGAACACTGAAGCTTTCTTT.

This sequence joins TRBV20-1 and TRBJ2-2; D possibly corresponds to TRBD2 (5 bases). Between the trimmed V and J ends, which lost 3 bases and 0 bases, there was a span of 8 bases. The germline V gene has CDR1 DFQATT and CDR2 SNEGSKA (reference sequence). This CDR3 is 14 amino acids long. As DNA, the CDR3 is TGCAGTGCTAGTCCTAGCTCGAACACCGGGGAGCTGTTTTTT. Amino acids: CSASPSSNTGELFF.

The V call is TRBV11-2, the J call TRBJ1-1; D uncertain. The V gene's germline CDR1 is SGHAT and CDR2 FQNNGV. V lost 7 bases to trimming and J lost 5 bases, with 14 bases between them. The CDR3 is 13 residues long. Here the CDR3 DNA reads TGTGCCAGCACCCCACAACGAACGACTGAAGCTTTCTTT. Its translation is CASTPQRTTEAFF.

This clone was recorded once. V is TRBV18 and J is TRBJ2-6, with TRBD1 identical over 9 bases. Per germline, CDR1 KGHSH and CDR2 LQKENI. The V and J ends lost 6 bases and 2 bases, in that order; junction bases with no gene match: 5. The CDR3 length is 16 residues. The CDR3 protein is CASSRQGGTGANVLTF. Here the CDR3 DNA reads TGTGCCAGCTCTCGACAGGGGGGAACTGGGGCCAACGTCCTGACTTTC.

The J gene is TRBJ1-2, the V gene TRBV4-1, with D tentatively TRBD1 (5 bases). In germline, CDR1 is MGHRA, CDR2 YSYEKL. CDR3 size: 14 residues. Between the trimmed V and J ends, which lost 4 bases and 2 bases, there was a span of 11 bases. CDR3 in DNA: TGCGCCAGCAGCCCCAGCGCAGGGAACTATGGCTACACCTTC. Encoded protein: CASSPSAGNYGYTF.

CDR3 in amino acids: CSASSGSGATYEQYF. The CDR3, as DNA: TGCAGTGCTAGTTCCGGTAGCGGGGCCACCTACGAGCAGTACTTC. The chain joins TRBV20-1 to TRBJ2-7; TRBD2 matches 8 bases. Losses at the gene ends were 3 bases for V and 2 bases for J; bases not matched to a gene: 9. This CDR3 region has 15 residues. From germline, CDR1 is DFQATT and CDR2 SNEGSKA (reference sequence).